These T cell receptor beta chains were read from a single sample in a study of blood T cell repertoires in COVID-19. The data were produced by immunoSEQ multiplex PCR, yet TCRdb's version contains in-frame clones alone and is incomplete. The sample carries approximately 150,000 clones, roughly 82% recorded once. The sample was peripheral blood. The receptors shown here come from a human donor in a cohort sampled during active COVID-19. CDR3s include the opening cysteine and the closing phenylalanine or tryptophan. The D gene is left open where the match is weak. A clone size is listed for some rows: how often the clone was seen (once, few, many), or a class if it is expanded.

abundance	d_gene	v_gene	j_gene	CDR3nt	CDR3aa
NA	TRBD1	TRBV30	TRBJ1-6	TGTGCCTGGATATACTCGGACAGGGGAATCTATAATTCACCCCTCCACTTT	CAWIYSDRGIYNSPLHF
NA	NA	TRBV9	TRBJ1-1	TGTGCCAGCAGCCAACACGGGGGTAACACTGAAGCTTTCTTT	CASSQHGGNTEAFF
NA	TRBD1	TRBV18	TRBJ2-5	TGTGCCAGCTCACCACGGAGCTTAATGGGGACAGGGGTTATGGAGACCCAGTACTTC	CASSPRSLMGTGVMETQYF
few	NA	TRBV18	TRBJ1-2	TGTGCCAGCTCACCACGAGGCGGGGCCGGGGGCTACACCTTC	CASSPRGGAGGYTF
NA	NA	TRBV13	TRBJ2-7	TGTGCCAGCAGCGCCCCACAGGGCGCGAGCTCCTACGAGCAGTACTTC	CASSAPQGASSYEQYF
NA	NA	TRBV6-5	TRBJ1-5	TGTGCCCTCAGGGGCAGTAATAGCAATCAGCCCCAGCATTTT	CALRGSNSNQPQHF
NA	NA	TRBV10-2	TRBJ1-6	TGCGCCAGCAGCCCCACCCCGGGAGAGAGTTTAGGGTCTCTCCACTTT	CASSPTPGESLGSLHF
NA	TRBD2	TRBV20-1	TRBJ2-1	TGCAGTGCTAGTAAGCGGGAGGGCTCCTACAATGAGCAGTTCTTC	CSASKREGSYNEQFF
NA	TRBD1	TRBV13	TRBJ2-3	TGTGCCAGTCGCCAACAGGGGGCAGATACGCAGTATTTT	CASRQQGADTQYF
NA	TRBD1	TRBV27	TRBJ2-1	TGTGCCAGCAGTTTCTTAGGGACAGGGCTCTACAATGAGCAGTTCTTC	CASSFLGTGLYNEQFF
NA	TRBD2	TRBV7-2	TRBJ2-3	TGTGCCAGCAGCGCCCTTGGCGGGGGGGCAGATACGCAGTATTTT	CASSALGGGADTQYF
NA	NA	TRBV5-1	TRBJ2-7	TGCGCCAGCAGCGGAACAGGGACCGACTACGAGCAGTACTTC	CASSGTGTDYEQYF
NA	TRBD1	TRBV30	TRBJ1-5	TGTGCCTGGAGTCTAAACCACGGGACAGACCGCAATCAGCCCCAGCATTTT	CAWSLNHGTDRNQPQHF
NA	TRBD1	TRBV4-2	TRBJ1-4	TGTGCCAGCAGCCAAGAGGAGGGGGCGCTTAATGAAAAACTGTTTTTT	CASSQEEGALNEKLFF
NA	TRBD1	TRBV23-1	TRBJ1-1	TGCGCCAGCAGTCAATCCCGGGACAGGGGAAAGAACACTGAAGCTTTCTTT	CASSQSRDRGKNTEAFF
NA	NA	TRBV19	TRBJ1-5	TGTGCCAGTAGTATAGGAGCGGGGGGTGGACAGCCCCAGCATTTT	CASSIGAGGGQPQHF
NA	TRBD1	TRBV19	TRBJ1-1	TGTGCCAGTAGTTCGACAGGGGTGAACACTGAAGCTTTCTTT	CASSSTGVNTEAFF
NA	TRBD1	TRBV6-5	TRBJ2-3	TGTGCCAGCCACCGGGACAGGGTCCCAGATACGCAGTATTTT	CASHRDRVPDTQYF
NA	NA	TRBV28	TRBJ1-1	TGTGCCAGCAGTTTGTTCGGCAGGATAAACACTGAAGCTTTCTTT	CASSLFGRINTEAFF
few	NA	TRBV2	TRBJ1-2	TGTGCCAGCATTTGGCAGGGCAACTATGGCTACACCTTC	CASIWQGNYGYTF
NA	NA	TRBV28	TRBJ2-6	TGTGCCACCTTCTCTGGGGCCAACGTCCTGACTTTC	CATFSGANVLTF
NA	TRBD1	TRBV6-5	TRBJ2-3	TGTGCCAGCAGACGGACAGGGGGTCTGGATACGCAGTATTTT	CASRRTGGLDTQYF
NA	TRBD2	TRBV19	TRBJ2-1	TGTGCCAGTAGTATCGGCAGCGGGGGAGGGTACAATGAGCAGTTCTTC	CASSIGSGGGYNEQFF
NA	NA	TRBV25-1	TRBJ2-1	TGTGCCAGCAGTGAATATAGTAACAGAAATGAGCAGTTCTTC	CASSEYSNRNEQFF
NA	NA	TRBV3-1/TRBV3-2	TRBJ1-6	TGTGCCAGCAGCCTCCGACAGAATAATTCACCCCTCCACTTT	CASSLRQNNSPLHF
NA	NA	TRBV5-1	TRBJ1-5	TGCGCCAGCAGCTTGACGGGGAGCAATCAGCCCCAGCATTTT	CASSLTGSNQPQHF
once	TRBD2	TRBV29-1	TRBJ2-2	TGCAGCGCCGCTGTAGCGGGAGCGAACACCGGGGAGCTGTTTTTT	CSAAVAGANTGELFF
NA	TRBD2	TRBV5-1	TRBJ2-1	TGCGCCAGCAGCCCCAGGACTAGCGGGGACGACAATGAGCAGTTCTTC	CASSPRTSGDDNEQFF
NA	TRBD1	TRBV4-1	TRBJ2-4	TGCGCCAGCAGCCAAGAGGGAGGACAGGGGCTAGCCAAAAACATTCAGTACTTC	CASSQEGGQGLAKNIQYF
few	TRBD1	TRBV3-1/TRBV3-2	TRBJ1-5	TGTGCCAGCAGCTACGGGACAGGGGGCAATCAGCCCCAGCATTTT	CASSYGTGGNQPQHF
NA	TRBD1	TRBV20-1	TRBJ1-5	TGCAGTGCTAGTATCGCAGGGGGGAATCAGCCCCAGCATTTT	CSASIAGGNQPQHF
few	TRBD1	TRBV5-1	TRBJ2-2	TGCGCCAGCAGCTGGAAGGACAGGGCCGGGGAGCTGTTTTTT	CASSWKDRAGELFF
NA	TRBD1	TRBV7-6	TRBJ2-6	TGTGCCAGCAGCTTAGGCCCACGACAGGGGATCTCTGGGGCCAACGTCCTGACTTTC	CASSLGPRQGISGANVLTF
NA	NA	TRBV7-2	TRBJ2-1	TGTGCCAGCAGCTACGGCGGGTCACTTAATGAGCAGTTCTTC	CASSYGGSLNEQFF
once	NA	TRBV5-4	TRBJ1-1	TGTGCCAGCATTGGTATAGCAAACACTGAAGCTTTCTTT	CASIGIANTEAFF
NA	NA	TRBV25-1	TRBJ1-5	TGTGCCAGCAGTGAATCCGGGGTGGCCCAGCCCCAGCATTTT	CASSESGVAQPQHF
NA	NA	TRBV7-8	TRBJ1-1	TGTGCCAGCAGCTTAGGCCAATGGGCCACTGAAGCTTTCTTT	CASSLGQWATEAFF
few	NA	TRBV7-9	TRBJ2-1	TGTGCCAGCAGCAGCTCCGGTATGGCTAGCGTTAATGAGCAGTTCTTC	CASSSSGMASVNEQFF
NA	TRBD1	TRBV29-1	TRBJ2-5	TGCAGCGTTCGGGACAGAAGAATCCAAGAGACCCAGTACTTC	CSVRDRRIQETQYF
NA	NA	TRBV4-1	TRBJ2-3	TGCGCCAGCAGCCAAGATAAACAGAGAGATACGCAGTATTTT	CASSQDKQRDTQYF
few	NA	TRBV21-1	TRBJ1-5	TGTGCCAGCAGCAAACAGGGTCCCGGGAGCAATCAGCCCCAGCATTTT	CASSKQGPGSNQPQHF
NA	TRBD2	TRBV9	TRBJ2-3	TGTGCCAGCAGCGTGGGCGGGGGGTACACAGATACGCAGTATTTT	CASSVGGGYTDTQYF
NA	TRBD1	TRBV16	TRBJ2-5	TGTGCCAGCAGCCAATCAGTTGGGACAGGACAAGAGACCCAGTACTTC	CASSQSVGTGQETQYF
NA	NA	TRBV19	TRBJ1-2	TGTGCCAGTAGTCCAAAACAGGGCGGTGGCTATGGCTACACCTTC	CASSPKQGGGYGYTF
NA	NA	TRBV4-1	TRBJ2-4	TGCGCCAGCAGCCAAGATGAGGCCAGCCTTCAGTACTTC	CASSQDEASLQYF
NA	NA	TRBV19	TRBJ2-5	TGTGCCAGTAGTACATTATCGGGGAGTAGGGCCCAGTACTTC	CASSTLSGSRAQYF
NA	TRBD2	TRBV6-1	TRBJ2-1	TGTGCCAGCAGTGAAGCTCTAGCGGGAGGCTGGGATGAGCAGTTCTTC	CASSEALAGGWDEQFF
NA	TRBD1	TRBV5-6	TRBJ1-4	TGTGCCAGCAGCTCGACAGGGTTTAAGGAAAAACTGTTTTTT	CASSSTGFKEKLFF
NA	NA	TRBV5-1	TRBJ1-4	TGCGCCAGCAGCTTGGCTTCCGGGGGACGTGATGAAAAACTGTTTTTT	CASSLASGGRDEKLFF
NA	TRBD2	TRBV15	TRBJ2-5	TGTGCCACCAGCAGAGATCGGGGGACTAACTCCCAGACCCAGTACTTC	CATSRDRGTNSQTQYF